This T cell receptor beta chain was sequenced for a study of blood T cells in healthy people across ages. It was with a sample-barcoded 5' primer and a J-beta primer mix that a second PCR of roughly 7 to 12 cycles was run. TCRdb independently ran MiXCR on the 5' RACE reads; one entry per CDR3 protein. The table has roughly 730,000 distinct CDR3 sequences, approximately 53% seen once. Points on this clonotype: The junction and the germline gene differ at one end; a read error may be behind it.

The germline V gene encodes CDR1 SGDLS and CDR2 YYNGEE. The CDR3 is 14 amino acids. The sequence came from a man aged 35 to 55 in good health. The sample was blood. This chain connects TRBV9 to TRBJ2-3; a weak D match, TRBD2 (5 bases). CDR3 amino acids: CASSVEGFTDTQYF. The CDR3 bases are TGTGCCAGTAGCGTAGAGGGTTTCACAGATACGCAGTATTTT.